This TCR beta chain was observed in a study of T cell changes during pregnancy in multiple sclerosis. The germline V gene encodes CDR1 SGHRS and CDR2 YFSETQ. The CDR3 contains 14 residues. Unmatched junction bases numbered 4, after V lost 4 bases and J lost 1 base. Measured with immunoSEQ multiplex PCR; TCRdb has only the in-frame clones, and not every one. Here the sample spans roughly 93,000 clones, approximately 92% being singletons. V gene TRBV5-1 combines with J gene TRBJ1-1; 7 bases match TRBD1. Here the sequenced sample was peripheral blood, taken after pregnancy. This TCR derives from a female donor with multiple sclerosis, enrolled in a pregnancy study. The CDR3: CASSTGQPNTEAFF. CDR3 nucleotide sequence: TGCGCCAGCAGCACGGGACAGCCGAACACTGAAGCTTTCTTT.